The present entry profiles one TCR beta chain with its context. Antigen: not known. The sample originates from a study of shared clonotypes between healthy human individuals. Whole-study context: Per-donor plates numbered three CD4 naive, three CD4 memory, two CD8 naive and one CD8 memory.

Deep was the level at which the assay was run. This table comes from immunoSEQ multiplex PCR, and its TCRdb copy is limited to in-frame clones, with some not included. The repertoire includes around 2,100,000 clones, roughly 94% of them detected once, and roughly 1.2% sits in the top ten. CD8 cells regarded as naive lacked CD45RO, were positively chosen for CCR7, and omitted terminally differentiated effector memory CD45RA+ cells. Study-level points and caveats: Roughly 5% of naive CD4 clonotypes were shared across several donors. Some clonotypes were shared by all four sorted-subset donors, while others were not shared. The non-shared ones had lower generation probabilities than the shared ones.

The receptor was isolated from a man between 18 and 35 years old in good health. Sequenced material: naive CD8+ T cells sorted from blood.

CDR3 region: CASSLGTGGANYGYTF. The CDR3 bases are TGTGCCAGCAGCCTCGGGACAGGGGGAGCTAACTATGGCTACACCTTC. The chain couples TRBV7-9 to TRBJ1-2; 11 positions match TRBD1. The CDR3 loop spans 16 amino acids. The germline V gene encodes CDR1 SEHNR and CDR2 FQNEAQ (reference sequence). V lost 5 bases to trimming and J lost 0 bases; unmatched junction nucleotides: 5. The complete variable domain, with remaining parts taken from reference TRBV7-9 and TRBJ1-2, reads DTGVSQNPRHKITKRGQNVTFRCDPISEHNRLYWYRQTLGQGPEFLTYFQNEAQLEKSRLLSDRFSAERPKGSFSTLEIQRTEQGDSAMYLCASSLGTGGANYGYTFGSGTRLTVV.